The 26 T cell receptor beta chains given below trace back to one sample, sequenced in a study of cytomegalovirus exposure and HLA in healthy donors. The study ran its PCR with 60 Vbeta and 13 Jbeta primers. Generated by immunoSEQ multiplex PCR, the TCRdb table keeps only in-frame clones and is missing some. Among 180,000 or so clones listed, roughly 77% were seen once. Sequenced: PBMCs. The receptors stem from a woman in her twenties or thirties in good health and CMV-seronegative.

The chain employs TRBV11-3 and TRBJ2-2; D gene ambiguous. The V and J ends lost 5 bases and 6 bases respectively, with 10 bases between them. CDR3 length: 13 amino acids. Germline assignment: CDR1 SGHNT and CDR2 YENEEA. CDR3 nucleotides: TGTGCCAGCAGCCCCGGAGAAGCCGGGGAGCTGTTTTTT. This sequence encodes CASSPGEAGELFF.

This chain connects TRBV7-2 to TRBJ2-2; D gene unclear. The CDR3 has 17 amino acids. Trimming pared 1 base from V and 0 bases from J, leaving 12 bases between. CDR1 and CDR2 (germline): SGHTA, FQGNSA. The CDR3, as DNA: TGTGCCAGCAGCTTAGAATCGCGACGGGCGAACACCGGGGAGCTGTTTTTT. It yields the protein CASSLESRRANTGELFF.

This sequence joins TRBV18 and TRBJ1-1; D unresolved. There are 13 residues in the CDR3. V was trimmed by 5 bases and J by 4 bases, leaving 11 bases between them. Germline assignment: CDR1 KGHSH and CDR2 LQKENI. For the CDR3, the DNA is TGTGCCAGCTCATCGCAGAGGGCCACTGAAGCTTTCTTT. This translates into CASSSQRATEAFF.

There are a few counts of this clone. V gene TRBV7-2 combines with J gene TRBJ1-3; 11 positions match TRBD1. The germline V gene encodes CDR1 SGHTA and CDR2 FQGNSA. Unmatched junction bases numbered 3, after V lost 4 bases and J lost 4 bases. The CDR3 is 15 residues long. The CDR3: CASSSGQGAGNTIYF. The CDR3 nucleotides read TGTGCCAGCAGCTCCGGACAGGGGGCGGGAAACACCATATATTTT.

This chain connects TRBV30 to TRBJ2-3, with TRBD1 matching over 9 bases. The CDR3 length is 15 residues. Per the germline V gene, CDR1 is GTSNPN and CDR2 is SVGIG (reference sequence). V shed 5 bases, J shed 3 bases, and the junction held 9 bases outside the gene matches. The CDR3 is CAWATWDRVTDTQYF. The CDR3 DNA sequence: TGTGCCTGGGCTACTTGGGACAGGGTGACAGATACGCAGTATTTT.

CDR3 in amino acids: CASQVLGWAAGKEQYF. CDR3 sequence (DNA): TGTGCCAGCCAGGTGTTAGGATGGGCGGCGGGAAAGGAGCAGTACTTC. The chain combines TRBV5-6 with TRBJ2-7; possible D gene TRBD2, 6 bases. Trimming shortened V by 7 bases and J by 7 bases, and 27 bases separated the two germline ends. Germline V CDR1 and CDR2: SGHDT, YYEEEE. The CDR3 covers 16 residues.

The chain couples TRBV5-1 to TRBJ2-5; 7 positions match TRBD2. CDR3 length: 15 amino acids. The V and J ends lost 4 bases and 3 bases, in that order; junction bases with no gene match: 9. Germline V gene lookup returns CDR1 SGHRS and CDR2 YFSETQ. For the CDR3, the DNA is TGCGCCAGCAGCCGCCTGACTAGCAGGAAAGAGACCCAGTACTTC. Translated: CASSRLTSRKETQYF.

V and J are TRBV4-1 and TRBJ2-2; 13 nucleotides agree with TRBD2. This CDR3 comprises 19 residues. The ends lost 1 base at V and 0 bases at J; junction bases unmatched: 5. CDR1 MGHRA and CDR2 YSYEKL come from the germline V gene. The CDR3 protein is CASSQATSGGRANTGELFF. The CDR3 coding sequence is TGCGCCAGCAGCCAAGCGACTAGCGGGGGGCGTGCGAACACCGGGGAGCTGTTTTTT.

The rearrangement joins TRBV7-2 to TRBJ2-3; 9 nucleotides agree with TRBD2. Germline V gene data show CDR1 as SGHTA and CDR2 as FQGNSA. Trimming took 0 bases from V and 2 from J; bases not matched to a gene: 3. The CDR3 has 16 residues. The CDR3 loop is CASSLAASGVTDTQYF. In nucleotides, the CDR3 is TGTGCCAGCAGCTTAGCGGCTAGCGGGGTCACAGATACGCAGTATTTT.

The rearrangement links TRBV30 to TRBJ2-2; 11 bases fit TRBD2. V trimming: 4 bases; J trimming: 0 bases; junction bases outside the gene matches: 10. Germline CDR1 is GTSNPN and CDR2 is SVGIG (reference sequence). The CDR3 is made up of 18 amino acids. The CDR3 nucleotides read TGTGCCTGGACGGGACTAGCGGCAACCCTTTCGAACACCGGGGAGCTGTTTTTT. It translates to CAWTGLAATLSNTGELFF.

This clone turned up a few times. V is TRBV10-2 and J is TRBJ2-5, with D maybe TRBD2 (5 bases). This CDR3 region has 12 residues. From germline, CDR1 is WSHSY and CDR2 SAAADI. V dropped 6 bases and J dropped 6 bases, with 11 bases sitting between them. CDR3 nucleotide sequence: TGCGCCAGCAGAAGACTATCTCAGACCCAGTACTTC. This gives the protein CASRRLSQTQYF.

In nucleotides, the CDR3 is TGCGCCAGCAGCATCCTAGCGGGGGGGCCGTGGGGCTACAATGAGCAGTTCTTC. This gives the protein CASSILAGGPWGYNEQFF. V usage is TRBV5-1 and J usage is TRBJ2-1; 12 nucleotides align to TRBD2. Germline trimming cut 4 bases from V and 3 bases from J; bases unmatched to any gene: 11. This CDR3 is built from 18 residues. Germline lookup yields CDR1 SGHRS and CDR2 YFSETQ.

This clone came up once. V is TRBV6-5 and J is TRBJ2-7, with 10 bases that match TRBD1. Losses at the gene ends were 7 bases for V and 4 bases for J; bases not matched to a gene: 7. CDR1 is MNHEY, CDR2 SVGAGI, per germline. CDR3 length equals 14 residues. As DNA, the CDR3 is TGTGCCAGCAACCCGGGACAGGGGAGGTACGAGCAGTACTTC. It is translated as CASNPGQGRYEQYF.

This clone came up once. DNA for the CDR3: TGTGCCAGTAGTGGCGGGGTGGTATATGGCTACACCTTC. Translating gives CASSGGVVYGYTF. This chain links TRBV19 with TRBJ1-2; D is unclear. The V and J ends lost 5 bases and 5 bases respectively, with 12 bases between them. The CDR3 length is 13 residues. Germline-derived CDR1 and CDR2 are LNHDA and SQIVND (reference sequence).

The V gene is TRBV7-2, the J gene TRBJ1-1, with 7 bases aligning to TRBD1. CDR3 length: 17 residues. V dropped 1 base and J dropped 6; count of bases not matched to a gene: 14. Germline V gene lookup returns CDR1 SGHTA and CDR2 FQGNSA. This chain's CDR3 is CASSLVSSPGGRSEAFF. CDR3 nucleotides: TGTGCCAGCAGCTTAGTGTCGTCGCCAGGGGGGCGGTCTGAAGCTTTCTTT.

The chain combines TRBV6-1 with TRBJ1-1; TRBD1 agrees at 8 bases. The CDR3 consists of 15 residues. The V gene's germline CDR1 is MNHNS and CDR2 SASEGT. With V trimmed by 4 bases and J by 1 base, 5 bases remained unmatched. The CDR3: CASSARQGKNTEAFF. The CDR3 region has the DNA TGTGCCAGCAGTGCACGACAGGGGAAGAACACTGAAGCTTTCTTT.

This sequence joins TRBV10-2 and TRBJ1-1, with 7 bases identical to TRBD1. This CDR3 has 13 residues. V lost 4 bases to trimming and J lost 7 bases; unmatched junction nucleotides: 6. Germline V gene data show CDR1 as WSHSY and CDR2 as SAAADI. The CDR3, as DNA: TGCGCCAGCAGTGGGACAGGTGCTGGTGAAGCTTTCTTT. Its protein product is CASSGTGAGEAFF.

The chain employs TRBV10-3 and TRBJ2-5; possible D gene TRBD1, 6 bases. Trimming stripped 0 bases from V and 5 bases from J, with 10 bases between. This CDR3 region has 14 residues. CDR1 is ENHRY and CDR2 is SYGVKD in the germline V gene. This CDR3 is CAISESQGTETQYF. CDR3 nucleotide sequence: TGTGCCATCAGTGAGTCTCAGGGGACGGAGACCCAGTACTTC.

The chain employs TRBV19 and TRBJ2-3; the match to TRBD2 covers 9 bases. Trimming removed 3 bases from V and 2 bases from J; junction bases left unmatched: 3. CDR1 is LNHDA and CDR2 is SQIVND in the germline V gene (reference sequence). The CDR3 sequence is 15 residues long. CDR3 nucleotide sequence: TGTGCCAGTAGTATCTCTAGCGGGAACACAGATACGCAGTATTTT. As protein: CASSISSGNTDTQYF.

This rearrangement joins TRBV15 to TRBJ2-7; 7 bases line up with TRBD2. This CDR3 region has 14 residues. Per the germline V gene, CDR1 is LNHNV and CDR2 is YYDKDF (reference sequence). J was trimmed by 6 bases and V by 8 bases; bases with no gene match: 13. Here the CDR3 DNA reads TGTGCCACCTCAAGAGAGGGAGGGGTACCCGAGCAGTACTTC. Encoded protein: CATSREGGVPEQYF.

Turning to this clone: Compared with germline, one end of the junction differs, possibly owing to a read error. The rearrangement uses TRBV7-3 and TRBJ1-1; D unclear. The CDR3 is made up of 12 amino acids. From germline, CDR1 is SGHTA and CDR2 FQGTGA. In DNA form, the CDR3 reads TGTGCCAGCAGCTTAGGGGAGGCGGAAATGGTCTTT. This translates into CASSLGEAEMVF.

CDR3 loop: CASSPRTANEKLFF. For the CDR3, the DNA is TGCGCCAGTTCCCCCAGGACAGCTAATGAAAAACTGTTTTTT. The rearrangement joins TRBV5-1 to TRBJ1-4, with D tentatively TRBD1 (6 bases). In germline, CDR1 is SGHRS, CDR2 YFSETQ. The CDR3 loop spans 14 amino acids. Trimming shortened V by 8 bases and J by 3 bases, and 14 bases separated the two germline ends.

This clone was counted between two and nine times. This sequence joins TRBV5-4 and TRBJ2-3, with TRBD2 as a possible D gene (6 bases). V gave up 4 bases and J gave up 2 bases, with 11 bases separating them. CDR1 is SGHNT and CDR2 is YYREEE in the germline V gene (reference sequence). The CDR3 covers 14 residues. The DNA of the CDR3 is TGTGCCAGCAGCCTGACTAGGTTCACAGATACGCAGTATTTT. Its protein is CASSLTRFTDTQYF.

The CDR3 spells CSVVRNTEAFF. CDR3 DNA: TGCAGCGTTGTTAGGAACACTGAAGCTTTCTTT. The chain combines TRBV29-1 with TRBJ1-1; D is undetermined. V dropped 4 bases and J dropped 1 base, with 4 bases sitting between them. The CDR3 contains 11 residues. In germline, CDR1 is SQVTM, CDR2 ANQGSEA. The full variable domain, in which reference TRBV29-1 and TRBJ1-1 provide the parts outside the CDR3, is SAVISQKPSRDICQRGTSLTIQCQVDSQVTMMFWYRQQPGQSLTLIATANQGSEATYESGFVIDKFPISRPNLTFSTLTVSNMSPEDSSIYLCSVVRNTEAFFGQGTRLTVV.

The V gene is TRBV5-1, the J gene TRBJ2-3; 10 bases fit TRBD1. V lost 1 base, J lost 2 bases, and 4 bases stayed unmatched. This CDR3 spans 16 amino acids. Germline V lookup: CDR1 SGHRS, CDR2 YFSETQ. CDR3 region: CASSLYGTGVTDTQYF. The DNA for the CDR3 is TGCGCCAGCAGCTTGTACGGGACAGGGGTCACAGATACGCAGTATTTT.

This chain links TRBV9 with TRBJ2-1; a weak D match, TRBD2 (5 bases). The germline V gene has CDR1 SGDLS and CDR2 YYNGEE. V was trimmed by 9 bases and J by 4 bases, leaving 11 bases between them. The CDR3 length is 12 residues. CDR3 in amino acids: CATTRGYNEQFF. The CDR3 DNA follows: TGTGCCACCACAAGAGGGTACAATGAGCAGTTCTTC.